The source of this TCR beta chain is a study of T cell repertoires and Cas9 in healthy adults. The method was immunoSEQ multiplex PCR; TCRdb's version includes in-frame clones alone and lacks a portion of them. Here the sample spans over 20,000 clones, around 90% being singletons. This clonotype was sampled from a human donor in good health. The sequencing sample was made of CD4+ effector T cells (CD127+, CD25-, CD137-, CD154-) from PBMCs; culture status not recorded.

DNA of the CDR3: TGTGCCACCACCGAGCGGGGGGGCCGGACAGATACGCAGTATTTT. Translating it yields CATTERGGRTDTQYF. The chain uses TRBV15 and TRBJ2-3; 10 bases map to TRBD2. This CDR3 contains 15 residues. CDR1 LNHNV and CDR2 YYDKDF come from the germline V gene (reference sequence). V lost 7 bases and J lost 3; bases outside the gene matches: 7.